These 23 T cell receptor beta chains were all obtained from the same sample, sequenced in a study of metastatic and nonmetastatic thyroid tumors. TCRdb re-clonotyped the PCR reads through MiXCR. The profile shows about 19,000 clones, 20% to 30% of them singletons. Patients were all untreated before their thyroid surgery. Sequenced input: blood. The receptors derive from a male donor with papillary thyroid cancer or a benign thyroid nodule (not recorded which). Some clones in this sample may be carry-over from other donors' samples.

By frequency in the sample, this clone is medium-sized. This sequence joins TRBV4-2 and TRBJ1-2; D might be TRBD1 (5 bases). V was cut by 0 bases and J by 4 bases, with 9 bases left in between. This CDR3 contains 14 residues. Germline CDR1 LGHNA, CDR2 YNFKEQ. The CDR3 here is CASSQEGRAYGYTF. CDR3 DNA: TGTGCCAGCAGCCAAGAAGGCAGGGCCTATGGCTACACCTTC.

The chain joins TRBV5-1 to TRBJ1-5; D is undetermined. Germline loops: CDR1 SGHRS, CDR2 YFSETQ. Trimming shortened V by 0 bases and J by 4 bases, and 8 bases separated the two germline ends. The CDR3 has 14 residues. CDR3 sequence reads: CASSLGGPNQPQHF. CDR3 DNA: TGCGCCAGCAGCTTGGGTGGACCGAATCAGCCCCAGCATTTT.

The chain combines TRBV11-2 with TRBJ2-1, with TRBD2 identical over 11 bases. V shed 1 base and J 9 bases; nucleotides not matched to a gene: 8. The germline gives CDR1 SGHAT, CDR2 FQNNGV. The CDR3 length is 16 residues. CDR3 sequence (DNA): TGTGCCAGCAGCTTAGTGGTTAGCGGGAGGGCTGGTGAGCAGTTCTTC. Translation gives CASSLVVSGRAGEQFF.

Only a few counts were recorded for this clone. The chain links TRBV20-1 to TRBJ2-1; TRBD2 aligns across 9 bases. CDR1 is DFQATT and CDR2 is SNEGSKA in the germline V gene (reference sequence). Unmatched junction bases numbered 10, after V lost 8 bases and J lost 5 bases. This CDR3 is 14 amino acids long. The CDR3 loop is CSTVAGVPNNEQFF. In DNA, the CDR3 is TGCAGTACCGTAGCGGGAGTGCCAAACAATGAGCAGTTCTTC.

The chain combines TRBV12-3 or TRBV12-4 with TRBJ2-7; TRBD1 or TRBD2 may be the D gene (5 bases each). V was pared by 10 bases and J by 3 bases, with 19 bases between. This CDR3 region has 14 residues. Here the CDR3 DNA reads TGTGCCACCAGCCCGGGGCAGTCCTACTACGAGCAGTACTTC. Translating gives CATSPGQSYYEQYF.

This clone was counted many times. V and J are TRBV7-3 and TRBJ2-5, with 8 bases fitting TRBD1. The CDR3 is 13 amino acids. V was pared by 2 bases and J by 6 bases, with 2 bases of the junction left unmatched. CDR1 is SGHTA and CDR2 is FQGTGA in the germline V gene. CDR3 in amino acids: CASSLDRGQTQYF. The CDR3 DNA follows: TGTGCCAGCAGCTTAGACAGGGGTCAGACCCAGTACTTC.

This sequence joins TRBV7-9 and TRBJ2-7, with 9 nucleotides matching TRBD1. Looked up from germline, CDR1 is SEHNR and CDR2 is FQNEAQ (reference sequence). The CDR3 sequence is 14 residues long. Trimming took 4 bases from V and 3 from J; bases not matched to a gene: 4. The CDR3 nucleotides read TGTGCCAGCAGCTCGGACAGGGGTGGCTACGAGCAGTACTTC. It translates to CASSSDRGGYEQYF. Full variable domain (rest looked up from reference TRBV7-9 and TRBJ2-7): DTGVSQNPRHKITKRGQNVTFRCDPISEHNRLYWYRQTLGQGPEFLTYFQNEAQLEKSRLLSDRFSAERPKGSFSTLEIQRTEQGDSAMYLCASSSDRGGYEQYFGPGTRLTVT.

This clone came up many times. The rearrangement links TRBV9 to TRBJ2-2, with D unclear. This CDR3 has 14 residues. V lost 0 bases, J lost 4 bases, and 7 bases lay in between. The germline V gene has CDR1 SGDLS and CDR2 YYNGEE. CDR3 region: CASSVEAFTGELFF. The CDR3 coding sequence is TGTGCCAGCAGCGTAGAGGCGTTCACCGGGGAGCTGTTTTTT. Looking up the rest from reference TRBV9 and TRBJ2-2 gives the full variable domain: DSGVTQTPKHLITATGQRVTLRCSPRSGDLSVYWYQQSLDQGLQFLIQYYNGEERAKGNILERFSAQQFPDLHSELNLSSLELGDSALYFCASSVEAFTGELFFGEGSRLTVL.

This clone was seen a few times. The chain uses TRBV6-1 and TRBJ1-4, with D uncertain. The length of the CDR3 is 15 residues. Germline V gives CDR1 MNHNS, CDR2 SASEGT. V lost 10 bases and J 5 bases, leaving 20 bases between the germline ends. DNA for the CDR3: TGTGCCACCCGGGTCCCACTCCTGGAAAATGAAAAACTGTTTTTT. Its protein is CATRVPLLENEKLFF.

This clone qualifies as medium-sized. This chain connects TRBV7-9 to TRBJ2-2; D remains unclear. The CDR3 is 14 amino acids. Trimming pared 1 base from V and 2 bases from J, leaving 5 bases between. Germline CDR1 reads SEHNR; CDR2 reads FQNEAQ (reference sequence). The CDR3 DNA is TGTGCCAGCAGCTTAGATCTAAACACCGGGGAGCTGTTTTTT. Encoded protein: CASSLDLNTGELFF.

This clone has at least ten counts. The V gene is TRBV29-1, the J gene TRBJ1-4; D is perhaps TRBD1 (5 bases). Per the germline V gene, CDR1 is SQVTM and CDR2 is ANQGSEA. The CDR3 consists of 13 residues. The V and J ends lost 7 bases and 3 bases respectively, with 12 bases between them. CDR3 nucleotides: TGCAGCGCCCAGGGTTCGGCTAATGAAAAACTGTTTTTT. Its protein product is CSAQGSANEKLFF.

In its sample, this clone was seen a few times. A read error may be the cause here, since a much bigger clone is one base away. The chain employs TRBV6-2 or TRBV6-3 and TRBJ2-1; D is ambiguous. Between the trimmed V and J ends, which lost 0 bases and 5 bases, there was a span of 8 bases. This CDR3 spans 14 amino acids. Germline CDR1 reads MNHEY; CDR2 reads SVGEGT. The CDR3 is CASSYSVTNNEQFF. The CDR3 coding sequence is TGTGCCAGCAGTTACTCAGTTACTAACAATGAGCAGTTCTTC.

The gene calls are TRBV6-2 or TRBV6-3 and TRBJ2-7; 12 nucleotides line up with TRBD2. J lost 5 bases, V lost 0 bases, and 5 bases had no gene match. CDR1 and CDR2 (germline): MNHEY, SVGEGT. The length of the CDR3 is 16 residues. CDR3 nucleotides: TGTGCCAGCAGTTACTCTCCTAGCGGGAGGGCCCACGAGCAGTACTTC. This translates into CASSYSPSGRAHEQYF.

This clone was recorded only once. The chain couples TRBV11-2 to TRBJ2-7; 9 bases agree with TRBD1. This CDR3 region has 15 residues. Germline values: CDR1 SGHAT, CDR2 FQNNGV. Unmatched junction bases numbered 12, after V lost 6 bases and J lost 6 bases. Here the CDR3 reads CASSPMAGQGSEQYF. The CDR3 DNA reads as TGTGCCAGCAGTCCGATGGCGGGACAGGGATCCGAGCAGTACTTC.

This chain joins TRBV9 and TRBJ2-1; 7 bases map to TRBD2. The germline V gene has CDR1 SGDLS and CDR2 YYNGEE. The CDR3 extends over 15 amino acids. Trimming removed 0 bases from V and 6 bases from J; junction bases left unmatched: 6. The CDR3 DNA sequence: TGTGCCAGCAGCGTAGAACTAGCGTCCCTCAATGAGCAGTTCTTC. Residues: CASSVELASLNEQFF.

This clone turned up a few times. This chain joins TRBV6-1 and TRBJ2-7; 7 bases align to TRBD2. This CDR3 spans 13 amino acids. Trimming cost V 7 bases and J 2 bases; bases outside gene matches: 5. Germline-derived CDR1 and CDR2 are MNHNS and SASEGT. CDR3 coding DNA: TGTGCCAGCATCCCGGGAGGTCCCTACGAGCAGTACTTC. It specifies CASIPGGPYEQYF.

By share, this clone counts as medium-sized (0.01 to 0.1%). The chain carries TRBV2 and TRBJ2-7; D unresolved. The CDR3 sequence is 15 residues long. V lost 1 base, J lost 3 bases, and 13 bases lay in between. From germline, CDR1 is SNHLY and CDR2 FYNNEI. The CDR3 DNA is TGTGCCAGCAGTGAAGTACAGTTAAATCTCTACGAGCAGTACTTC. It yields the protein CASSEVQLNLYEQYF.

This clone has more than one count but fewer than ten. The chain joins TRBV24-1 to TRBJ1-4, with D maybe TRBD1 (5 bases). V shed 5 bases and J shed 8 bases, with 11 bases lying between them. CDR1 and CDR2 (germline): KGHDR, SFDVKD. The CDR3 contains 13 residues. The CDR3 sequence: CATSGGADEKLFF. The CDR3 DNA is TGTGCCACCAGTGGTGGGGCTGACGAAAAACTGTTTTTT.

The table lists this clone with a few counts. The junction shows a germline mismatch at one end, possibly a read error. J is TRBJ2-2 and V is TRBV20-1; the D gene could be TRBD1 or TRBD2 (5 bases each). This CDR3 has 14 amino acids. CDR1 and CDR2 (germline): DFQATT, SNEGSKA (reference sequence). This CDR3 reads CSARVGGNTGELFF. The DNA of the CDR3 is TGCAGTGCAAGAGTTGGGGGGAACACCGGGGAGCTGTTTTTT.

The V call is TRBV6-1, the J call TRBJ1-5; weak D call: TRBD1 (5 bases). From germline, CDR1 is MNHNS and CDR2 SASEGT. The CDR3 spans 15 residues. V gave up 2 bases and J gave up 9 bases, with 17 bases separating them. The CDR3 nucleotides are TGTGCCAGCAGTGAATTTCAGGGAGGTGATCCGCCCCAGCATTTT. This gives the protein CASSEFQGGDPPQHF.

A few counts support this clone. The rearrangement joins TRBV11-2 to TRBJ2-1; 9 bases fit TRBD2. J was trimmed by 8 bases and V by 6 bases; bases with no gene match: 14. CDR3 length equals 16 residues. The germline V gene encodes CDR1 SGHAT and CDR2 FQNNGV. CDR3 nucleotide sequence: TGTGCCAGCAGACACGAGGGGAGACTAGCGGCGGATGAGCAGTTCTTC. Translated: CASRHEGRLAADEQFF. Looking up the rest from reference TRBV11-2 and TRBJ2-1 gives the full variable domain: EAGVAQSPRYKIIEKRQSVAFWCNPISGHATLYWYQQILGQGPKLLIQFQNNGVVDDSQLPKDRFSAERLKGVDSTLKIQPAKLEDSAVYLCASRHEGRLAADEQFFGPGTRLTVL.

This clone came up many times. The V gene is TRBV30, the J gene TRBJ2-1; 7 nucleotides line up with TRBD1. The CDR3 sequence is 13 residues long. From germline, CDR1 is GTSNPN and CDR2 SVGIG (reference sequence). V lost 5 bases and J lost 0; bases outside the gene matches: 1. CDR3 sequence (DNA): TGTGCCTGGGGGACAGTCTCCTACAATGAGCAGTTCTTC. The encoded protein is CAWGTVSYNEQFF.

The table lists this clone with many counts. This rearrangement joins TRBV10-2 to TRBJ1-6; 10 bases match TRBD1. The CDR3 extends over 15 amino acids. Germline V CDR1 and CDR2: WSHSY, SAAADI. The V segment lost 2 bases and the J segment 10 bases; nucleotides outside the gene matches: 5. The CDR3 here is CASSEGTGDRSPLHF. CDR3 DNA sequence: TGCGCCAGCAGTGAGGGGACAGGGGATAGGTCACCCCTCCACTTT.